This entry is about one T cell receptor (beta chain). The data were taken from a study of blood T cell repertoires in COVID-19. Across the study: Acute-phase and convalescent COVID-19 samples originated in the United States, Italy and Spain. Nucleic acid was either cDNA or gDNA, and it came from T cells, B-cell-depleted T cells, or PBMCs.

As handled by the study authors: Amplified reference gene primers provided the basis for estimating nucleated cell counts. Produced via immunoSEQ multiplex PCR; TCRdb's table is partial and in-frame only. Clone size and V and J calls were adopted from that table, with D and trimming inferred from the DNA. Of some 66,000 clones listed, approximately 87% are singletons. CDR1 LNHDA and CDR2 SQIVND come from the germline V gene (reference sequence). This CDR3 spans 16 amino acids. V lost 9 bases and J lost 1, with 21 bases in between. The TCR was taken from a woman aged 55-70 years with acute or convalescent COVID-19. Sample: peripheral blood. The J gene is TRBJ1-1, the V gene TRBV19; weak D call: TRBD1 (6 bases). The CDR3 DNA follows: TGTGCCAGCAAAAGGGACACTCCCCCTAGGAACACTGAAGCTTTCTTT. It yields the protein CASKRDTPPRNTEAFF. The whole variable domain, remainder taken from reference TRBV19 and TRBJ1-1, is DGGITQSPKYLFRKEGQNVTLSCEQNLNHDAMYWYRQDPGQGLRLIYYSQIVNDFQKGDIAEGYSVSREKKESFPLTVTSAQKNPTAFYLCASKRDTPPRNTEAFFGQGTRLTVV.